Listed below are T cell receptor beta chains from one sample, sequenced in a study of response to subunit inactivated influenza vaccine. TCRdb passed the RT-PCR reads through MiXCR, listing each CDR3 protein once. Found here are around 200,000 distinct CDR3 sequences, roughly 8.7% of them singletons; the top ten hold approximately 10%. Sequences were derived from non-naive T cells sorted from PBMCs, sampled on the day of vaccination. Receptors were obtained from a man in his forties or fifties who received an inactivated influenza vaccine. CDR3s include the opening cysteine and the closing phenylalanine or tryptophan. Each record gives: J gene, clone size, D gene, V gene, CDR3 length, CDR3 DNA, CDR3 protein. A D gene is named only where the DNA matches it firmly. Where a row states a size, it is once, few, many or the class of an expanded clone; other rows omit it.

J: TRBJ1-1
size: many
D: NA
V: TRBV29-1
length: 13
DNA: TGCAGCGTGGGGGGGGCCCTTCCCACTGAAGCTTTCTTT
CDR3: CSVGGALPTEAFF

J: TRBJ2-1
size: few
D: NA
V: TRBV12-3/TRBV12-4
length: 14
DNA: TGTGCCAGCAGAGCCGGACAGTCCTACAATGAGCAGTTCTTC
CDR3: CASRAGQSYNEQFF

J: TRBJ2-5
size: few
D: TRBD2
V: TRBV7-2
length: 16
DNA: TGTGCCAGCAGCCTCGCGGGACTAGCGGGATTGGAGACCCAGTACTTC
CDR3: CASSLAGLAGLETQYF

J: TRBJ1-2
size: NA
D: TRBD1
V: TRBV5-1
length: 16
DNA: TGCGCCAGCAGCACCGGGACAGGGGGGACTAACTATGGCTACACCTTC
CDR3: CASSTGTGGTNYGYTF

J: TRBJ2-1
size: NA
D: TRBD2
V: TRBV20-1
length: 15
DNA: TGCAGTGCTAGAGTGGGCGGCGGGAGAGGAAATGAGCAGTTCTTC
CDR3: CSARVGGGRGNEQFF

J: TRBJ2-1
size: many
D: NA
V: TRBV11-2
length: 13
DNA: TGTGCCAGCAGCTTAGGTCCTCAGTATGAGCAGTTCTTC
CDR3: CASSLGPQYEQFF

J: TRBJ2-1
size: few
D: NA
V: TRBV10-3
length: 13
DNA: TGTGCCATCAGTGAGCAACAGTCTACTGAGCAGTTCTTC
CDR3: CAISEQQSTEQFF

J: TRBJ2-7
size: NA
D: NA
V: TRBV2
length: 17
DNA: TGTGCCAGCAGTGCTAGGGGGGCCTTCTCTCTAACCTACGAGCAGTACTTC
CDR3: CASSARGAFSLTYEQYF

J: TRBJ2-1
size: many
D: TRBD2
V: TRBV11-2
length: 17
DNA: TGTGCCAGCAGCTTACTTAAAGAAACTAGCGGCTACAATGAGCAGTTCTTC
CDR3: CASSLLKETSGYNEQFF

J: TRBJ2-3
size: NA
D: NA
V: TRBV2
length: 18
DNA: TGTACCCGCAGTTTAGACACGGGACGGAATCTAGTTGCAGATACGCAGTATTTT
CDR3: CTRSLDTGRNLVADTQYF

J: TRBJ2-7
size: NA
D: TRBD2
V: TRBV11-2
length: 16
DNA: TGTGCCAGCAGCTTATACCTAGCGGGGGGTTCCTACGAGCAGTACTTC
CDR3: CASSLYLAGGSYEQYF

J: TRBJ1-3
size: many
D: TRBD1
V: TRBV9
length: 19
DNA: TGTGCCAGCAGCGCCGACAGGGGAAATTCCCTGAGCTCTGGAAACACCATATATTTT
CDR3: CASSADRGNSLSSGNTIYF

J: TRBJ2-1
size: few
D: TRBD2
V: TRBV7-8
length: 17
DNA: TGTGCCAGCAGCCCCAGAGGGACTAGCGGGATAGGCAATGAGCAGTTCTTC
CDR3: CASSPRGTSGIGNEQFF

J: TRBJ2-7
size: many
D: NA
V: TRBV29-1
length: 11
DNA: TGCAGCGTAAGACAGTCCTACGAGCAGTACTTC
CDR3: CSVRQSYEQYF

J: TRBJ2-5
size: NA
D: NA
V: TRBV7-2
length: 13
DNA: TGTGCCAGCAGCTTTTCTGCAAAAGAGACCCAGTACTTC
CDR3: CASSFSAKETQYF

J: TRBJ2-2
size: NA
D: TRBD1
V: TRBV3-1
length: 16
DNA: TGTGCCAGCAGCCAACCAAGGACAGGGGGCACCGGGGAGCTGTTTTTT
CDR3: CASSQPRTGGTGELFF

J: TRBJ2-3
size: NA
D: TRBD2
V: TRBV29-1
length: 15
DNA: TGCAGCGTTGGCGGGGGGGCCTTGGGGACAGATACGCAGTATTTT
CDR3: CSVGGGALGTDTQYF

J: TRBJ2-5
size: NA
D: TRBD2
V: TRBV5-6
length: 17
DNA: TGTGCCATCAGCCCGGGCGGCGGGGGGCCCGACCAAGAGACCCAGTACTTC
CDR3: CAISPGGGGPDQETQYF

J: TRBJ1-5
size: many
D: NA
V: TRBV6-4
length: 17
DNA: TGTGCCAGCCCAACCGAAGTGGATCCTCGAGGGGAAGGGCCCCAGCATTTT
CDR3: CASPTEVDPRGEGPQHF

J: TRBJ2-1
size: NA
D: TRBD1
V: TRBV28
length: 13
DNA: TGTGCCAGCAGTAAGACAGGGGGCTTCTCGCAGTTCTTC
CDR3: CASSKTGGFSQFF

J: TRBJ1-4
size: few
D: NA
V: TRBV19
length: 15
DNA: TGTGCCAGTAGTAATCCGAAGGGGAGGAATGAAAAACTGTTTTTT
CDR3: CASSNPKGRNEKLFF

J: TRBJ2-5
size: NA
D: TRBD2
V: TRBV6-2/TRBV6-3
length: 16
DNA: TGTGCCAGCAGCCCCTGGACTAGCGGGTCCCAAGAGACCCAGTACTTC
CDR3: CASSPWTSGSQETQYF

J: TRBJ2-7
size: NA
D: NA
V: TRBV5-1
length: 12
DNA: TGCGCCAGCAGCTTCGACCCGGCGCATAAGTACTTC
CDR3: CASSFDPAHKYF

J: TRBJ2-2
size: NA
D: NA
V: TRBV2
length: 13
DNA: TGTGCCACTGCCGGGGGTAGCACCGGGGAGCTGTTTTTT
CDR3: CATAGGSTGELFF

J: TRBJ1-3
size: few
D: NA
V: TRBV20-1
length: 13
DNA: TGCAGTGCTAGAGCCAGGGCGCGCGACACCATATATTTT
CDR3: CSARARARDTIYF

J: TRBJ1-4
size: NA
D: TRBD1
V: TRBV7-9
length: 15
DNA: TGTGCCAGCAGCCCTTGGGACAGCCTTAATGAAAAACTGTTTTTT
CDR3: CASSPWDSLNEKLFF

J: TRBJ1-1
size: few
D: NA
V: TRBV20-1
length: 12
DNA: TGCAGTGCCTTAAGGAGGAACACTGAAGCTTTCTTT
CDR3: CSALRRNTEAFF

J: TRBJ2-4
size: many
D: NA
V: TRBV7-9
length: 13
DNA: TGTGCCAGCACCCTAAGTGGGGGAAACATTCAGTACTTC
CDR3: CASTLSGGNIQYF

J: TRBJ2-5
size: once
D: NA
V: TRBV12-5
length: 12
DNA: TGTGGTAGTGGTTTGTCGGAGGAGACCCAGTACTTC
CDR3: CGSGLSEETQYF

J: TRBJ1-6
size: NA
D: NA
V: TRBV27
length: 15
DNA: TGTGCCAGCAGTTATAGTTGGGAATATAATTCACCCCTCCACTTT
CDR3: CASSYSWEYNSPLHF

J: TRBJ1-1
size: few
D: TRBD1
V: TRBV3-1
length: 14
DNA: TGTGCCAGCACGACCACAGGGGGGGGCACTGAAGCTTTCTTT
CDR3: CASTTTGGGTEAFF

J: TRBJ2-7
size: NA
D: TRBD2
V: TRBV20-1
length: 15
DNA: TGCAGTGCTAGAGATATGGGACTAGCGGGAGCCGAGCAGTACTTC
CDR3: CSARDMGLAGAEQYF

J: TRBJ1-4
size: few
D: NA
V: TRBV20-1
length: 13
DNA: TGCAGTGCTAGAGTCGGCATTAATGAAAAACTGTTTTTT
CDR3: CSARVGINEKLFF

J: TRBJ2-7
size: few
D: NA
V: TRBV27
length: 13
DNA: TGTGCCAGCAGTTTAGGAGCTTTCTACGAGCAGTACTTC
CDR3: CASSLGAFYEQYF

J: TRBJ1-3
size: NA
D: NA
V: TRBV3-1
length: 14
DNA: TGTGCCAGCAGCCGTTCCCGTTTCTCCAACACCATATATTTT
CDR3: CASSRSRFSNTIYF

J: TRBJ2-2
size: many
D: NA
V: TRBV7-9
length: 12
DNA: TGTGCCACAGTTCGGGTCACCGGGGAGCTGTTTTTT
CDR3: CATVRVTGELFF

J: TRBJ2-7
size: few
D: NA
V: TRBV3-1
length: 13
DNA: TGTGCCAGCAGCCTCGGGGGAAACTCGGGGCAGTACTTC
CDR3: CASSLGGNSGQYF

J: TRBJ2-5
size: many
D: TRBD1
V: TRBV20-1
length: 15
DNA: TGCAGTGCTTCCGGGACAGGGCATCACCAAGAGACCCAGTACTTC
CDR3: CSASGTGHHQETQYF

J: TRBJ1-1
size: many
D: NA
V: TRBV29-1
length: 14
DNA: TGCAGCGTTAACCGAAACCTGCGGGACACTGAAGCTTTCTTT
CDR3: CSVNRNLRDTEAFF

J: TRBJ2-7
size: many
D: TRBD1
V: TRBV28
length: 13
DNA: TGTGCCAGCAGTTCGGGACAGACCTACGAGCAGTACTTC
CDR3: CASSSGQTYEQYF

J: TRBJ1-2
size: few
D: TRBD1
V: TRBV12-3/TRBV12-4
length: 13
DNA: TGTGCCAGCAGTTTCGGGACAGGGACTGGCTACACCTTC
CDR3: CASSFGTGTGYTF

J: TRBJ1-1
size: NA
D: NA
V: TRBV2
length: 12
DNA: TGTGCCAGCTTTCCTGATGGCACTGAAGCTTTCTTT
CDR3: CASFPDGTEAFF

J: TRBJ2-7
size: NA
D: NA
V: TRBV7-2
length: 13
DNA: TGTGCCAGCAGCTTGAAACAACCCTACGAGCAGTACTTC
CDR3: CASSLKQPYEQYF

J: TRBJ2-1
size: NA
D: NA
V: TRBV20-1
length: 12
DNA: TGCAGTGCCGTTAAACCTCCCGGGGAGCAGTTCTTC
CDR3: CSAVKPPGEQFF

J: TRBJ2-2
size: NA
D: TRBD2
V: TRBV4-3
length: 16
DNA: TGCGCCAGCAGCCAAGAGAGCGGGGCCATCACCGGGGAGCTGTTTTTT
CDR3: CASSQESGAITGELFF